This TCR beta chain derives from a study of spatial heterogeneity in lung cancer. Time point in this sample: sample taken at primary tumor resection. Whole RNA, which was extracted from tumor, nontumor lung tissue or frozen PBMC, was sequenced without any cell sorting. Donors were some 72 untreated early-stage non-small cell lung cancer patients. Between the trimmed V and J ends, which lost 4 bases and 4 bases, there was a span of 5 bases. The CDR3 contains 11 residues. Germline CDR1 is SGHTA and CDR2 is FQGNSA. Unique molecular identifiers tagged every individual TCR cDNA molecule. TCRdb recomputed calls from the 5' RACE reads with MiXCR, one row per CDR3 protein. The data hold around 19,000 distinct CDR3 sequences, with about a fifth observed a single time.

The specimen comprised PBMCs, sampled at surgery. V is TRBV7-2 and J is TRBJ2-7; D gene unclear. This TCR came from a female donor with early-stage non-small cell lung cancer. The CDR3 sequence is CASSSKYEQYF. In DNA form, the CDR3 reads TGTGCCAGCAGCTCAAAATACGAGCAGTACTTC. The complete variable domain, with remaining parts taken from reference TRBV7-2 and TRBJ2-7, reads GAGVSQSPSNKVTEKGKDVELRCDPISGHTALYWYRQSLGQGLEFLIYFQGNSAPDKSGLPSDRFSAERTGGSVSTLTIQRTQQEDSAVYLCASSSKYEQYFGPGTRLTVT.